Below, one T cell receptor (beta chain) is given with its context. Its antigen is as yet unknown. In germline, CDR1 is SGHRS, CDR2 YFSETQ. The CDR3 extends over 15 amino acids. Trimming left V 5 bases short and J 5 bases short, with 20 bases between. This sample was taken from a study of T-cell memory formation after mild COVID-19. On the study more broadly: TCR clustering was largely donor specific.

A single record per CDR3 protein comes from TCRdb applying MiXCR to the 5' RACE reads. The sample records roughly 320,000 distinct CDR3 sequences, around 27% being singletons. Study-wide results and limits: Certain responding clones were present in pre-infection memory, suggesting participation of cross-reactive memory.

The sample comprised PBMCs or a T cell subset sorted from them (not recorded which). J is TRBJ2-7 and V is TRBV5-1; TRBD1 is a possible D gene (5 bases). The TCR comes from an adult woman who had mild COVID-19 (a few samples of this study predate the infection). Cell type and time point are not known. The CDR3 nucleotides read TGCGCCAGCAGGGAAAGACAGTGGGGAATGGACGAGCAGTACTTC. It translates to CASRERQWGMDEQYF. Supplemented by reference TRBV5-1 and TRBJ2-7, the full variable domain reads KAGVTQTPRYLIKTRGQQVTLSCSPISGHRSVSWYQQTPGQGLQFLFEYFSETQRNKGNFPGRFSGRQFSNSRSEMNVSTLELGDSALYLCASRERQWGMDEQYFGPGTRLTVT.